Detailed here is one TCR beta chain. What it binds is unknown. The data derive from a study of OX40 agonist ivuxolimab in advanced cancers. At the level of the study: Recorded diagnoses for dose-escalation patients were hepatocellular carcinoma, melanoma, renal cell or head and neck cancer.

V trimming: 7 bases; J trimming: 7 bases; junction bases outside the gene matches: 7. Germline V CDR1 and CDR2: MDHEN, SYDVKM. This CDR3 has 13 residues. Repertoires were generated with immunoSEQ multiplex PCR, while TCRdb's copy carries only in-frame clones and drops some. The sample contains over 85,000 clones, around nine tenths of which appear only once. Study-wide findings and caveats: Some patients without response likewise showed low normalized clonal expansion. CD4+ and CD8+ blood T cells expanded clonally by week 6 at 0.1 to 3.0 mg/kg.

It was autoimmune disease history or systemic immunosuppression that excluded patients. The genes are TRBV28 and TRBJ1-5, with TRBD1 matching 7 bases. The starting material was CD4+ or CD8+ T cells sorted from blood, obtained in a trial of the OX40 agonist ivuxolimab. The receptor was isolated from an adult with an advanced solid tumor such as melanoma, head and neck, liver or kidney cancer. The CDR3 sequence: CASTPTGQQPQHF. Here the CDR3 DNA reads TGTGCCAGCACCCCGACAGGGCAACAGCCCCAGCATTTT.